These 18 T cell receptor beta chains share one sample of origin, sequenced in a study of blood T cell repertoires in COVID-19. Data came from immunoSEQ multiplex PCR; TCRdb stores just in-frame clones and leaves some out. The sample consists of about 160,000 clones, around four fifths of them appearing once. Sequencing was done on a sample of peripheral blood. The receptors stem from a human donor in a cohort sampled during active COVID-19.

The rearrangement uses TRBV4-3 and TRBJ2-1; the D is unclear. This CDR3 is 15 amino acids long. Germline V lookup: CDR1 LGHNA, CDR2 YSLEER. The V end lost 4 bases, the J end lost 5 bases, and 15 bases lay between the germline ends. CDR3 DNA: TGCGCCAGCAGCCGGTCCGGAGAGTACAACAATGAGCAGTTCTTC. As protein: CASSRSGEYNNEQFF.

The sample holds many counts of this clone. The chain recombines TRBV30 with TRBJ1-6; a possible D gene is TRBD1 (6 bases). The CDR3 runs to 14 residues. Per germline, CDR1 GTSNPN and CDR2 SVGIG (reference sequence). Deletions cut 0 bases from V and 10 bases from J, with 13 bases between. CDR3: CAWSVRGASSPLHF. CDR3 DNA sequence: TGTGCCTGGAGTGTACGGGGGGCTAGCTCACCCCTCCACTTT.

The gene calls are TRBV4-1 and TRBJ1-6, with D perhaps matching TRBD1 (5 bases). The length of the CDR3 is 15 residues. Trimming pared 0 bases from V and 7 bases from J, leaving 10 bases between. The V gene's germline CDR1 is MGHRA and CDR2 YSYEKL. In DNA, the CDR3 is TGCGCCAGCAGCCAAGAGTCCCAGGGAAATTCACCCCTCCACTTT. Its translation is CASSQESQGNSPLHF.

V gene TRBV10-2 combines with J gene TRBJ2-7, with a weak D call TRBD1 (6 bases). Germline CDR1 reads WSHSY; CDR2 reads SAAADI. This CDR3 contains 14 residues. Trimming shortened V by 6 bases and J by 3 bases, and 15 bases separated the two germline ends. The CDR3 DNA reads as TGCGCCAGCAGCACCAGGGGCGGGCTCTACGAGCAGTACTTC. Encoded protein: CASSTRGGLYEQYF.

The chain is built from TRBV19 and TRBJ1-2; tentative D call: TRBD1 (5 bases). This CDR3 is 15 amino acids long. CDR1 is LNHDA, CDR2 SQIVND, per germline (reference sequence). Trimming stripped 3 bases from V and 5 bases from J, with 16 bases between. The CDR3 nucleotides read TGTGCCAGTAGTATGTTGGGGATGGGGCGATATGGCTACACCTTC. Its protein product is CASSMLGMGRYGYTF.

CDR3 amino acids: CSAYRRETQYF. The CDR3 nucleotides are TGCAGTGCGTATCGTCGGGAGACCCAGTACTTC. J is TRBJ2-5 and V is TRBV20-1; no reliable D call. The CDR3 length is 11 residues. CDR1 and CDR2 from the germline V gene are DFQATT and SNEGSKA (reference sequence). Trimming shortened V by 6 bases and J by 5 bases, and 10 bases separated the two germline ends.

As for this clone: A read error may produce the germline difference seen at one junction end. This chain joins TRBV7-7 and TRBJ2-3, with 8 bases fitting TRBD1. Germline CDR1 is SSHAT and CDR2 is FNYEAQ (reference sequence). This CDR3 has 14 amino acids. CDR3 in amino acids: CASSSTGGADTQYF. The CDR3 nucleotides are TGTGCTAGCAGCTCCACAGGGGGTGCAGATACGCAGTATTTT. The full variable domain, completed using reference TRBV7-7 and TRBJ2-3, is GAGVSQSPRYKVTKRGQDVTLRCDPISSHATLYWYQQALGQGPEFLTYFNYEAQPDKSGLPSDRFSAERPEGSISTLTIQRTEQRDSAMYRCASSSTGGADTQYFGPGTRLTVL.

The genes are TRBV2 and TRBJ2-3; 10 bases are a match to TRBD2. Germline assignment: CDR1 SNHLY and CDR2 FYNNEI. V trimming: 6 bases; J trimming: 5 bases; junction bases outside the gene matches: 11. This CDR3 contains 16 residues. The CDR3 region is CASRLRLAGGIDTQYF. CDR3 nucleotides: TGTGCCAGCAGGCTACGGTTAGCGGGGGGAATAGATACGCAGTATTTT.

This chain joins TRBV7-2 and TRBJ2-2; no reliable D call. The CDR3 totals 12 residues. Trimming took 2 bases from V and 4 from J, leaving 2 bases between them. Germline lookup yields CDR1 SGHTA and CDR2 FQGNSA. The CDR3 DNA reads as TGTGCCAGCAGCTTACTCACCGGGGAGCTGTTTTTT. Translated, it gives CASSLLTGELFF.

This clone showed up just once. The chain recombines TRBV15 with TRBJ2-7; weak D call: TRBD2 (5 bases). CDR1 is LNHNV, CDR2 YYDKDF, per germline (reference sequence). Trimming shortened V by 0 bases and J by 1 base, and 7 bases separated the two germline ends. The CDR3 contains 14 residues. The CDR3 nucleotides are TGTGCCACCAGCAGAGAGGGCGGGTCCTACGAGCAGTACTTC. Translated: CATSREGGSYEQYF.

V and J are TRBV7-2 and TRBJ2-1, with D possibly matching TRBD1 (5 bases). Germline CDR1 reads SGHTA; CDR2 reads FQGNSA. This CDR3 is built from 13 residues. The ends were cut back, 1 base at V and 15 bases at J, with 16 bases in the middle. In DNA, the CDR3 is TGTGCCAGCAGCTTAGACAGGTTTGGAATGGGGTTCTTC. This codes for CASSLDRFGMGFF.

The chain combines TRBV10-3 with TRBJ2-2; maybe TRBD2 (6 bases). The V end was cut by 7 bases, the J end by 6 bases, with 9 bases between. Germline V gives CDR1 ENHRY, CDR2 SYGVKD. The CDR3 runs 12 residues. The CDR3 reads CAITRRAGELFF. In DNA, the CDR3 is TGTGCCATCACGAGGAGGGCCGGGGAGCTGTTTTTT.

A single count supports this clone. The rearrangement links TRBV7-2 to TRBJ2-1; 8 bases fit TRBD2. V shed 5 bases and J 2 bases; nucleotides not matched to a gene: 8. The CDR3 covers 16 residues. The germline V gene encodes CDR1 SGHTA and CDR2 FQGNSA. The CDR3: CASSAFGAGAYNEQFF. The CDR3 bases are TGTGCCAGCAGCGCCTTTGGAGCGGGGGCCTACAATGAGCAGTTCTTC.

This chain connects TRBV7-9 to TRBJ1-1, with TRBD1 matching over 7 bases. The CDR3 length is 15 residues. V was clipped by 4 bases and J by 5 bases; unmatched bases: 10. Germline V gives CDR1 SEHNR, CDR2 FQNEAQ (reference sequence). The CDR3 nucleotides are TGTGCCAGCAGCTCTACCAGGGGGGCACGGACTGAAGCTTTCTTT. This gives the protein CASSSTRGARTEAFF.

V usage is TRBV10-2 and J usage is TRBJ2-2, with 7 bases lining up with TRBD1. CDR1 WSHSY and CDR2 SAAADI come from the germline V gene. The CDR3 loop spans 16 amino acids. With 6 bases clipped from V and 6 bases from J, the junction kept 13 bases outside the gene matches. The CDR3 DNA reads TGCGCCAGCAGCTACCAGGACAGGTTGGTAGCCGGGGAGCTGTTTTTT. Translation gives CASSYQDRLVAGELFF.

V is TRBV7-9 and J is TRBJ2-1; 10 bases fit TRBD2. J gave up 4 bases and V 5 bases, and 11 bases lay outside the gene matches. The germline V gene encodes CDR1 SEHNR and CDR2 FQNEAQ (reference sequence). The CDR3 runs to 17 residues. In DNA, the CDR3 is TGTGCCAGCAGCCGTTCCTCCGGGACTAGCGTGTACAATGAGCAGTTCTTC. It encodes CASSRSSGTSVYNEQFF.

The chain has TRBV9 and TRBJ2-3, with 9 nucleotides matching TRBD2. CDR3 size: 20 residues. Germline values: CDR1 SGDLS, CDR2 YYNGEE. The junction had 23 bases not matched to a gene; V was cut back by 3 bases and J by 6 bases. The CDR3 DNA sequence: TGTGCCAGCAGCGAACGGACTAGCGTCATATTTAGAGGACCCGACGATACGCAGTATTTT. It yields the protein CASSERTSVIFRGPDDTQYF.

Here the CDR3 reads CASSPTRSTGGNSPLHF. The CDR3 DNA follows: TGTGCCAGCAGCCCCACACGCTCGACAGGGGGTAATTCACCCCTCCACTTT. The chain employs TRBV7-2 and TRBJ1-6, with 9 bases that match TRBD1. CDR1 is SGHTA, CDR2 FQGNSA, per germline. This CDR3 comprises 17 residues. J was trimmed by 6 bases and V by 5 bases; bases with no gene match: 11.